A selection of T cell receptor beta chains follows, all from one sample in a study of shared clonotypes between healthy human individuals. Using immunoSEQ multiplex PCR, the repertoire was profiled, and TCRdb retains in-frame clones only, with some absent. The repertoire holds hundreds of thousands of clones, with around 74% as singletons. The sequencing input was memory CD4+ T cells sorted from blood. These TCRs come from a young man in good health. Both conserved end residues are part of each CDR3. Each record gives: CDR3 protein, CDR3 DNA, J gene, D gene, clone size, V gene. A D gene is named only where the DNA matches it firmly. Expanded clones get a size class; other rows say once, few or many, or leave the size out.

CDR3 protein: CASSFRVGLAGATDTQYF
CDR3 DNA: TGTGCCAGCAGCTTTAGAGTTGGACTAGCGGGAGCCACAGATACGCAGTATTTT
J gene: TRBJ2-3
D gene: TRBD2
clone size: NA
V gene: TRBV11-2

CDR3 protein: CASSWDRGRGNYNEQFF
CDR3 DNA: TGTGCCAGCAGCTGGGACAGGGGCAGGGGCAACTACAATGAGCAGTTCTTC
J gene: TRBJ2-1
D gene: TRBD1
clone size: NA
V gene: TRBV7-8

CDR3 protein: CASSSTSGHEQFF
CDR3 DNA: TGTGCCAGCAGCTCGACTAGCGGGCATGAGCAGTTCTTC
J gene: TRBJ2-1
D gene: TRBD2
clone size: NA
V gene: TRBV11-2

CDR3 protein: CASSVDGLPYEQYF
CDR3 DNA: TGTGCCAGCAGCGTAGACGGTCTGCCCTACGAGCAGTACTTC
J gene: TRBJ2-7
D gene: NA
clone size: NA
V gene: TRBV9

CDR3 protein: CATSKRTSSYEQYF
CDR3 DNA: TGTGCCACCAGCAAACGTACTAGTTCCTACGAGCAGTACTTC
J gene: TRBJ2-7
D gene: NA
clone size: NA
V gene: TRBV15

CDR3 protein: CASSLYQTSGSYEQYF
CDR3 DNA: TGTGCCAGCAGCTTGTATCAAACTAGCGGTTCCTACGAGCAGTACTTC
J gene: TRBJ2-7
D gene: TRBD2
clone size: NA
V gene: TRBV5-6

CDR3 protein: CASSPDPNQPQHF
CDR3 DNA: TGCGCCAGCAGCCCGGATCCAAACCAGCCCCAGCATTTT
J gene: TRBJ1-5
D gene: NA
clone size: NA
V gene: TRBV5-1

CDR3 protein: CASSLEPFSGNTIYF
CDR3 DNA: TGCGCCAGCAGCTTGGAACCGTTCTCTGGAAACACCATATATTTT
J gene: TRBJ1-3
D gene: NA
clone size: NA
V gene: TRBV5-1

CDR3 protein: CASSTTSGRSYEQYF
CDR3 DNA: TGCGCCAGCAGCACGACTAGCGGGAGAAGCTACGAGCAGTACTTC
J gene: TRBJ2-7
D gene: TRBD2
clone size: NA
V gene: TRBV5-1

CDR3 protein: CASSSTGELFF
CDR3 DNA: TGTGCCAGCAGCTCGACCGGGGAGCTGTTTTTT
J gene: TRBJ2-2
D gene: NA
clone size: NA
V gene: TRBV7-2

CDR3 protein: CASSFNIGELFF
CDR3 DNA: TGTGCCAGCAGTTTTAACATCGGGGAGCTGTTTTTT
J gene: TRBJ2-2
D gene: NA
clone size: NA
V gene: TRBV28

CDR3 protein: CASSLPGQGVYNEQFF
CDR3 DNA: TGTGCCAGCAGCCTACCGGGACAGGGGGTTTACAATGAGCAGTTCTTC
J gene: TRBJ2-1
D gene: TRBD1
clone size: few
V gene: TRBV11-2

CDR3 protein: CASSPGGRETQYF
CDR3 DNA: TGTGCCAGCAGCCCTGGGGGACGGGAGACCCAGTACTTC
J gene: TRBJ2-5
D gene: NA
clone size: NA
V gene: TRBV27

CDR3 protein: CASNAGGNTIYF
CDR3 DNA: TGTGCCAGTAACGCAGGGGGGAACACCATATATTTT
J gene: TRBJ1-3
D gene: TRBD1
clone size: once
V gene: TRBV19

CDR3 protein: CAISESRAGGLSGANVLTF
CDR3 DNA: TGTGCCATCAGTGAGTCCAGGGCAGGGGGCCTCTCTGGGGCCAACGTCCTGACTTTC
J gene: TRBJ2-6
D gene: TRBD1
clone size: NA
V gene: TRBV10-3

CDR3 protein: CASSGRGDSNQPQHF
CDR3 DNA: TGTGCCAGCAGTGGTAGAGGGGATAGCAATCAGCCCCAGCATTTT
J gene: TRBJ1-5
D gene: NA
clone size: NA
V gene: TRBV2

CDR3 protein: CASSPPAGGNTGELFF
CDR3 DNA: TGTGCCAGCTCACCACCTGCTGGGGGCAACACCGGGGAGCTGTTTTTT
J gene: TRBJ2-2
D gene: NA
clone size: NA
V gene: TRBV18

CDR3 protein: CASSGKVQPQHF
CDR3 DNA: TGTGCCAGTAGTGGGAAGGTTCAGCCCCAGCATTTT
J gene: TRBJ1-5
D gene: NA
clone size: few
V gene: TRBV19

CDR3 protein: CASSRSGRANEQFF
CDR3 DNA: TGTGCCAGCAGTCGTAGCGGGAGGGCTAATGAGCAGTTCTTC
J gene: TRBJ2-1
D gene: TRBD2
clone size: NA
V gene: TRBV6-5

CDR3 protein: CASSLTGTSGIGTGELFF
CDR3 DNA: TGCGCCAGCAGCTTGACCGGGACTAGCGGGATCGGGACCGGGGAGCTGTTTTTT
J gene: TRBJ2-2
D gene: TRBD2
clone size: once
V gene: TRBV5-1

CDR3 protein: CASSLEGQSYEQYF
CDR3 DNA: TGCGCCAGCAGCTTGGAGGGACAGTCGTACGAGCAGTACTTC
J gene: TRBJ2-7
D gene: TRBD1
clone size: NA
V gene: TRBV5-1

CDR3 protein: CASSPSLKNRLAGGGGANVLTF
CDR3 DNA: TGTGCCAGCAGCCCTAGCCTCAAAAACCGACTAGCGGGAGGGGGTGGGGCCAACGTCCTGACTTTC
J gene: TRBJ2-6
D gene: TRBD2
clone size: NA
V gene: TRBV4-2

CDR3 protein: CASSRITLTGMSNQPQHF
CDR3 DNA: TGTGCCAGCAGCCGAATAACCCTAACAGGGATGAGCAATCAGCCCCAGCATTTT
J gene: TRBJ1-5
D gene: NA
clone size: NA
V gene: TRBV5-8

CDR3 protein: CASSLDLSGTGGSYEQYF
CDR3 DNA: TGCGCCAGCAGCTTGGACTTGAGTGGGACAGGGGGGTCCTACGAGCAGTACTTC
J gene: TRBJ2-7
D gene: TRBD1
clone size: NA
V gene: TRBV5-1

CDR3 protein: CASSLVAGGPLPYEQYF
CDR3 DNA: TGTGCCAGCAGCTTAGTAGCGGGAGGGCCTTTACCCTACGAGCAGTACTTC
J gene: TRBJ2-7
D gene: TRBD2
clone size: once
V gene: TRBV7-2

CDR3 protein: CASSPSTASGRETQYF
CDR3 DNA: TGTGCCAGCAGTCCTAGTACGGCTAGCGGGAGAGAGACCCAGTACTTC
J gene: TRBJ2-5
D gene: TRBD2
clone size: NA
V gene: TRBV28

CDR3 protein: CAISESAASVQYF
CDR3 DNA: TGTGCCATCAGTGAGTCGGCCGCTAGCGTACAGTACTTC
J gene: TRBJ2-5
D gene: NA
clone size: once
V gene: TRBV10-3

CDR3 protein: CASRWGQGIETQYF
CDR3 DNA: TGTGCCAGCAGATGGGGACAGGGAATCGAGACCCAGTACTTC
J gene: TRBJ2-5
D gene: TRBD1
clone size: NA
V gene: TRBV7-8

CDR3 protein: CASSNLGRGSYGYTF
CDR3 DNA: TGCGCCAGCAGTAACTTGGGGAGGGGAAGCTATGGCTACACCTTC
J gene: TRBJ1-2
D gene: NA
clone size: NA
V gene: TRBV5-1

CDR3 protein: CASSLGTSGRTDTQYF
CDR3 DNA: TGTGCCAGCAGTTTAGGGACTAGCGGACGGACAGATACGCAGTATTTT
J gene: TRBJ2-3
D gene: TRBD2
clone size: NA
V gene: TRBV28

CDR3 protein: CASSLLSLAGANTGELFF
CDR3 DNA: TGCGCCAGCAGCTTGTTGTCGCTAGCGGGAGCGAACACCGGGGAGCTGTTTTTT
J gene: TRBJ2-2
D gene: TRBD2
clone size: NA
V gene: TRBV5-1

CDR3 protein: CASRTGGLTNTGELFF
CDR3 DNA: TGTGCCAGCAGGACAGGGGGCCTTACTAACACCGGGGAGCTGTTTTTT
J gene: TRBJ2-2
D gene: TRBD1
clone size: NA
V gene: TRBV2

CDR3 protein: CASSPGLLSSYEQYF
CDR3 DNA: TGTGCCAGCAGCCCGGGACTTCTAAGCTCCTACGAGCAGTACTTC
J gene: TRBJ2-7
D gene: NA
clone size: NA
V gene: TRBV5-6

CDR3 protein: CASSPRDVETQYF
CDR3 DNA: TGTGCCAGCAGCCCCCGGGACGTAGAGACCCAGTACTTC
J gene: TRBJ2-5
D gene: NA
clone size: NA
V gene: TRBV7-9

CDR3 protein: CASSENPYGGRSGNTIYF
CDR3 DNA: TGCGCCAGCAGTGAGAACCCCTACGGGGGGCGGTCTGGAAACACCATATATTTT
J gene: TRBJ1-3
D gene: NA
clone size: NA
V gene: TRBV10-2

CDR3 protein: CASERVPSTDTQYF
CDR3 DNA: TGCGCCAGCGAGCGGGTCCCGAGCACAGATACGCAGTATTTT
J gene: TRBJ2-3
D gene: NA
clone size: once
V gene: TRBV5-1

CDR3 protein: CASIGGFVTEAFF
CDR3 DNA: TGTGCCAGTATTGGAGGGTTTGTGACTGAAGCTTTCTTT
J gene: TRBJ1-1
D gene: NA
clone size: NA
V gene: TRBV19

CDR3 protein: CASSQGAERGWMCNQPQHF
CDR3 DNA: TGTGCCAGCAGCCAAGGAGCCGAGAGGGGATGGATGTGCAATCAGCCCCAGCATTTT
J gene: TRBJ1-5
D gene: NA
clone size: NA
V gene: TRBV14